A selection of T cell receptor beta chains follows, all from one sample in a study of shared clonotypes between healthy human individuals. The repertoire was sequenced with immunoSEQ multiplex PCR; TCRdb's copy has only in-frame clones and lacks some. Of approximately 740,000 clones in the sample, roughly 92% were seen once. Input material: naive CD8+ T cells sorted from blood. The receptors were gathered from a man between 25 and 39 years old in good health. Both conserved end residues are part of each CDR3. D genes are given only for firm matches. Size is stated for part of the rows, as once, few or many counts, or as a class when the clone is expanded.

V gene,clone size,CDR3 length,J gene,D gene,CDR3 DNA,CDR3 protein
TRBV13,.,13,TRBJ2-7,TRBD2,TGTGCCAGCAGCTTCTCCACTAGCGGCGAGCAGTACTTC,CASSFSTSGEQYF
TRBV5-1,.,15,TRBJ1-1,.,TGCGCCAGCAGCTGGGGGGCAGTAAATGACACTGAAGCTTTCTTT,CASSWGAVNDTEAFF
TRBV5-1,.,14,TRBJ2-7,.,TGCGCCAGCAGCTTCGAGGGACCAAGGGACGAGCAGTACTTC,CASSFEGPRDEQYF
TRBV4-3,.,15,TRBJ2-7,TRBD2,TGCGCCAGCAGCCAAGAAAGCGGGAGTAGGTACGAGCAGTACTTC,CASSQESGSRYEQYF
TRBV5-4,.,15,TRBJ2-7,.,TGTGCCAGCAGAGAACGGGCATCCGACGACGACGAGCAGTACTTC,CASRERASDDDEQYF
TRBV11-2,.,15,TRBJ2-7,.,TGTGCCAGCAGCTTAGTAGGCCACGGAACCTACGAGCAGTACTTC,CASSLVGHGTYEQYF
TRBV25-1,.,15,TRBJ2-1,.,TGTGCCAGCAGACCGACTATCCGCCCCCACAATGAGCAGTTCTTC,CASRPTIRPHNEQFF
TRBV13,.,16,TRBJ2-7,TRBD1,TGTGCCAGCAGCCGATCCGGGGACAGGGCCTCCTACGAGCAGTACTTC,CASSRSGDRASYEQYF
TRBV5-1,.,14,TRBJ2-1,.,TGCGCCAGCAGCTTAATTACGGTCCACAATGAGCAGTTCTTC,CASSLITVHNEQFF
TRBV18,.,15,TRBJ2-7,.,TGTGCCAGCTCACCTTCCGGAGGGGGCACCTACGAGCAGTACTTC,CASSPSGGGTYEQYF
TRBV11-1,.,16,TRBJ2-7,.,TGTGCCAGCAGCCCACTGGATAGGCGGAGCTCCTACGAGCAGTACTTC,CASSPLDRRSSYEQYF
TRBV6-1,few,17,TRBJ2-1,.,TGTGCCAGCAGTGAAGGAGGAGACTATAGCTCCTACAATGAGCAGTTCTTC,CASSEGGDYSSYNEQFF
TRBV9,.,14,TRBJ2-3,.,TGTGCCAGCAGCCAACTCCCCGCCACAGATACGCAGTATTTT,CASSQLPATDTQYF
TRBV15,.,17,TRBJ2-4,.,TGTGCCACCAGCAATGGGCGAAGGCGGGAAGGGCAAAACATTCAGTACTTC,CATSNGRRREGQNIQYF
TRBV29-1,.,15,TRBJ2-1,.,TGCAGCGTTGAAGTTCCAGCAGAACCAGACAATGAGCAGTTCTTC,CSVEVPAEPDNEQFF
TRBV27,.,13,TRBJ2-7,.,TGTGCCAGCAGTTTTAGGGGGTCATACGAGCAGTACTTC,CASSFRGSYEQYF
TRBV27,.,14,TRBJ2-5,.,TGTGCCAGCAGTTTATTAGGAGGCGGGGAGACCCAGTACTTC,CASSLLGGGETQYF
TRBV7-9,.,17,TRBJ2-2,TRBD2,TGTGCCAGCAGCCCCCGACTGGCAGGGAGGGGCACCGGGGAGCTGTTTTTT,CASSPRLAGRGTGELFF
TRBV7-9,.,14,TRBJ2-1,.,TGTGCCAGCAGCCCGAGGCTGATGACAGATGAGCAGTTCTTC,CASSPRLMTDEQFF
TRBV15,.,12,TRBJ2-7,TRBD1,TGTGCCACCCGGGACAGGGATTACGAGCAGTACTTC,CATRDRDYEQYF
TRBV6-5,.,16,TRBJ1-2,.,TGTGCCAGCAGTTACTCGAAAGCAACAGGGCATTATGGCTACACCTTC,CASSYSKATGHYGYTF
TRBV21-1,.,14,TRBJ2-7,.,TGTGCCAGCAGCAAAGAGGGGGCGCCGGTCGAGCAGTACTTC,CASSKEGAPVEQYF
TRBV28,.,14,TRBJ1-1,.,TGTGCCAGCATAAAGGACAGTTTGAACACTGAAGCTTTCTTT,CASIKDSLNTEAFF
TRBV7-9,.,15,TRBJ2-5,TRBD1,TGTGCCAGCAGCTCAACAGGGGGCAAAGGGGAGACCCAGTACTTC,CASSSTGGKGETQYF
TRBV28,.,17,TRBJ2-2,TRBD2,TGTGCCAGCAGTTTGATCCCTCTAGCGGGAGTCTCCGGGGAGCTGTTTTTT,CASSLIPLAGVSGELFF
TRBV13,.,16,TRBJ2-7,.,TGTGCCAGCAGCCCCCGAAAGCAGGGCCACTCCTACGAGCAGTACTTC,CASSPRKQGHSYEQYF
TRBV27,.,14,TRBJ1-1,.,TGTGCCAGCGCGAGGTTTCGGTTGAACACTGAAGCTTTCTTT,CASARFRLNTEAFF
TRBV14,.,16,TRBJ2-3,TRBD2,TGTGCCAGCAGCCAACTCCTAGCGGGAGGCGCAGATACGCAGTATTTT,CASSQLLAGGADTQYF
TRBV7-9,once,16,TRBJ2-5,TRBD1,TGTGCCAGCAGCTTAGCGCTATGGGACAGTAGCGAGACCCAGTACTTC,CASSLALWDSSETQYF
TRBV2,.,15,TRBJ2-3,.,TGTGCCAGCAGTGGGGGTAGCGGAATCACAGATACGCAGTATTTT,CASSGGSGITDTQYF
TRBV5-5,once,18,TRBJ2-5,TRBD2,TGTGCCAGCAGCTTGGCCTTGGCGGGAGGAGCCCCAAGAGTGACCCAGTACTTC,CASSLALAGGAPRVTQYF
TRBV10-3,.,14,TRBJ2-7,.,TGTGCCATCAGTGAAATGGCCCTTACCTACGAGCAGTACTTC,CAISEMALTYEQYF
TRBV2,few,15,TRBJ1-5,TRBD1,TGTGCCAGCAGTGAAAGAGGACAGGGGAATCAGCCCCAGCATTTT,CASSERGQGNQPQHF
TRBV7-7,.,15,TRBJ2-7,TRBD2,TGTGCTAGCAGCTTAAGGGTCGGGGGGTACTACGAGCAGTACTTC,CASSLRVGGYYEQYF
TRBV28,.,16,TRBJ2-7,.,TGTGCCAGCAGTCGGAGGGGGGGTGAAAGCTCCTACGAGCAGTACTTC,CASSRRGGESSYEQYF
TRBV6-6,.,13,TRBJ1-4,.,TGTGCCAGCAGTCCAGGGTTGGATGAAAAACTGTTTTTT,CASSPGLDEKLFF
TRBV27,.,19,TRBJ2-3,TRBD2,TGTGCCAGCAGTTTACCTCCCACGGCGGGGGGGAAGGTCACAGATACGCAGTATTTT,CASSLPPTAGGKVTDTQYF
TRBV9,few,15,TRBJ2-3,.,TGTGCCAGCAGCGACACACAGGGTCCGGGAGATACGCAGTATTTT,CASSDTQGPGDTQYF
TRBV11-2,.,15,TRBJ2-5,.,TGTGCCAGCAGCTTAGAGCCTAGCAGCCAATCGACCCAGTACTTC,CASSLEPSSQSTQYF
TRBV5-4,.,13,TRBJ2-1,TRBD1,TGTGGGAGCGGGGACAGGGACTACAATGAGCAGTTCTTC,CGSGDRDYNEQFF
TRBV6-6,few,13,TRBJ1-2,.,TGTGCCAGCAGTTACTCTGGGAACTATGGCTACACCTTC,CASSYSGNYGYTF
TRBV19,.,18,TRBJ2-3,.,TGTGCCAGTACCCTGGGCTTTTTTGACGCAGGGTCCACAGATACGCAGTATTTT,CASTLGFFDAGSTDTQYF
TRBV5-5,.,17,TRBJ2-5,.,TGTGCCAGCAGCTCCTCGGGGGTAGGGGCTCTACAAGAGACCCAGTACTTC,CASSSSGVGALQETQYF
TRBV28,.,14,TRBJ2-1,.,TGTGCCAGCAGCCGAAGACTAGTCATCGATGAGCAGTTCTTC,CASSRRLVIDEQFF
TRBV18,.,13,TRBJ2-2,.,TGTGCCAGCTCACAGGGGAACACCGGGGAGCTGTTTTTT,CASSQGNTGELFF
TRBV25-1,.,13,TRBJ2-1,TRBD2,TGTGCCAGCAGTGACGGGGGGAACAATGAGCAGTTCTTC,CASSDGGNNEQFF
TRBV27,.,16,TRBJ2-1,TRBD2,TGTGCCAGCAGTAATAAAGGGACTAGCGGGTACAATGAGCAGTTCTTC,CASSNKGTSGYNEQFF
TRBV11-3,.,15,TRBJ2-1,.,TGTGCCAGCAGCTCGTTCTTGATCTCCTACAATGAGCAGTTCTTC,CASSSFLISYNEQFF
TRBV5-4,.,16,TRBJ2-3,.,TGTGCCAGCAGCTTGGATGGGCCAGTAAGCACAGATACGCAGTATTTT,CASSLDGPVSTDTQYF
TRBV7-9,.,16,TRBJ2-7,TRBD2,TGTGCCAGCAGCTCCCGGGGTCTAGCGGGAGCATACGAGCAGTACTTC,CASSSRGLAGAYEQYF
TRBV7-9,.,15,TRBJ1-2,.,TGTGCCAGCAGCTTAGGAACCGGGACCTTAGAGGGCTACACCTTC,CASSLGTGTLEGYTF
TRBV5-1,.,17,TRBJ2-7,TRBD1,TGCGCCAGCAGCCCTGCGGGACAGGGGGAATTTTCCTACGAGCAGTACTTC,CASSPAGQGEFSYEQYF
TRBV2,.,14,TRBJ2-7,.,TGTGCCAGCAACGACATCCTTAGCTCCTACGAGCAGTACTTC,CASNDILSSYEQYF
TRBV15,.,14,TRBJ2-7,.,TGTGCCACCAGCAGGAGGGGGGTTTTCGACGAGCAGTACTTC,CATSRRGVFDEQYF
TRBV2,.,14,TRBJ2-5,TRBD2,TGTGCCAGCAGTGAACGGCGGGAGGAGGAGACCCAGTACTTC,CASSERREEETQYF
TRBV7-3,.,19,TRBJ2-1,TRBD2,TGTGCCAGCAGCACCCCAACTGGGAGCACTAGCGGGAATATGTATGAGCAGTTCTTC,CASSTPTGSTSGNMYEQFF
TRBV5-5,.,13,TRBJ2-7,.,TGTGCCAGCAGCCTCAGGAGGGGTTACGAGCAGTACTTC,CASSLRRGYEQYF
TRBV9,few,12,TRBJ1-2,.,TGTGCCAGCAGCGTAGGTGACAGAAACTACACCTTC,CASSVGDRNYTF